The sequence of this T cell receptor beta chain was determined in a study of cytomegalovirus exposure and HLA in healthy donors. Study-wide results and limits: A later look showed TCR association rates differing by HLA locus, highest for DRB1 and lowest for HLA-C. Clonal expansion was found to be greater in HLA-associated TCR beta chains than in equally common others in a later analysis. Cytomegalovirus-associated status was assigned to about 160 TCR beta chains. Presence/absence analyses treated sequencing depth as roughly uniform across donors.

PCR employed 60 Vbeta and 13 Jbeta primers. Clones were sequenced by immunoSEQ multiplex PCR, and TCRdb holds only the in-frame ones, with some missing. Of 90,000 to 140,000 clones listed, roughly 13% are singletons. Details on this clone: Its target is not known. At one of its ends the junction is not consistent with the germline gene, which may arise from a read error.

Sequenced: PBMCs. The clonotype was recovered from a man between 40 and 49 years old in good health and CMV-seropositive.

The CDR3 reads CASSEYVGTANERLFF. The CDR3 DNA reads TGTGCCAGCAGTGAATATGTTGGGACAGCAAATGAAAGACTGTTTTTT. V and J are TRBV25-1 and TRBJ1-4, with TRBD1 matching 7 bases. There are 16 residues in the CDR3. CDR1 and CDR2 from the germline V gene are MGHDK and SYGVNS.